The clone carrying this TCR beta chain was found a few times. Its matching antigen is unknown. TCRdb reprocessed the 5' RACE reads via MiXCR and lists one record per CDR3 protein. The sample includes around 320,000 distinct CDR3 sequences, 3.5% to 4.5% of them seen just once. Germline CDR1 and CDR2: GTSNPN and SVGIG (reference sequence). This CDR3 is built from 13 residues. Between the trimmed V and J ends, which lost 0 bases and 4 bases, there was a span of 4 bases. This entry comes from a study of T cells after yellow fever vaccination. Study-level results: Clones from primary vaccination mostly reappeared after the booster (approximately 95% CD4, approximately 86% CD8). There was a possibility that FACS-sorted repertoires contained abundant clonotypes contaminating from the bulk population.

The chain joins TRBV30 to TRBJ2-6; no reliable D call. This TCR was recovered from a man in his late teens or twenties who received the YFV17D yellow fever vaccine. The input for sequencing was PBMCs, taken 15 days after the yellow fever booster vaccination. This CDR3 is CAWSVGGANVLTF. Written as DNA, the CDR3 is TGTGCCTGGAGTGTAGGCGGGGCCAACGTCCTGACTTTC.